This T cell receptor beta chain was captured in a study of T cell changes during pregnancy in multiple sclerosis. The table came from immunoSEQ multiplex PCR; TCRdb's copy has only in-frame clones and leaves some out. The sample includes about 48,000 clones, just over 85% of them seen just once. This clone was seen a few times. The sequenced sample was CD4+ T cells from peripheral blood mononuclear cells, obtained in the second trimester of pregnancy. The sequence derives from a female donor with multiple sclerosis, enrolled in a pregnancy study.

CDR3 residues: CASRRTGYEQFF. The DNA of the CDR3 is TGTGCCAGCAGACGGACAGGGTATGAGCAGTTCTTC. The genes are TRBV28 and TRBJ2-1; 8 nucleotides line up with TRBD1. CDR1 MDHEN and CDR2 SYDVKM come from the germline V gene. The V and J ends lost 6 bases and 8 bases, in that order; junction bases with no gene match: 3. This CDR3 is 12 amino acids long.